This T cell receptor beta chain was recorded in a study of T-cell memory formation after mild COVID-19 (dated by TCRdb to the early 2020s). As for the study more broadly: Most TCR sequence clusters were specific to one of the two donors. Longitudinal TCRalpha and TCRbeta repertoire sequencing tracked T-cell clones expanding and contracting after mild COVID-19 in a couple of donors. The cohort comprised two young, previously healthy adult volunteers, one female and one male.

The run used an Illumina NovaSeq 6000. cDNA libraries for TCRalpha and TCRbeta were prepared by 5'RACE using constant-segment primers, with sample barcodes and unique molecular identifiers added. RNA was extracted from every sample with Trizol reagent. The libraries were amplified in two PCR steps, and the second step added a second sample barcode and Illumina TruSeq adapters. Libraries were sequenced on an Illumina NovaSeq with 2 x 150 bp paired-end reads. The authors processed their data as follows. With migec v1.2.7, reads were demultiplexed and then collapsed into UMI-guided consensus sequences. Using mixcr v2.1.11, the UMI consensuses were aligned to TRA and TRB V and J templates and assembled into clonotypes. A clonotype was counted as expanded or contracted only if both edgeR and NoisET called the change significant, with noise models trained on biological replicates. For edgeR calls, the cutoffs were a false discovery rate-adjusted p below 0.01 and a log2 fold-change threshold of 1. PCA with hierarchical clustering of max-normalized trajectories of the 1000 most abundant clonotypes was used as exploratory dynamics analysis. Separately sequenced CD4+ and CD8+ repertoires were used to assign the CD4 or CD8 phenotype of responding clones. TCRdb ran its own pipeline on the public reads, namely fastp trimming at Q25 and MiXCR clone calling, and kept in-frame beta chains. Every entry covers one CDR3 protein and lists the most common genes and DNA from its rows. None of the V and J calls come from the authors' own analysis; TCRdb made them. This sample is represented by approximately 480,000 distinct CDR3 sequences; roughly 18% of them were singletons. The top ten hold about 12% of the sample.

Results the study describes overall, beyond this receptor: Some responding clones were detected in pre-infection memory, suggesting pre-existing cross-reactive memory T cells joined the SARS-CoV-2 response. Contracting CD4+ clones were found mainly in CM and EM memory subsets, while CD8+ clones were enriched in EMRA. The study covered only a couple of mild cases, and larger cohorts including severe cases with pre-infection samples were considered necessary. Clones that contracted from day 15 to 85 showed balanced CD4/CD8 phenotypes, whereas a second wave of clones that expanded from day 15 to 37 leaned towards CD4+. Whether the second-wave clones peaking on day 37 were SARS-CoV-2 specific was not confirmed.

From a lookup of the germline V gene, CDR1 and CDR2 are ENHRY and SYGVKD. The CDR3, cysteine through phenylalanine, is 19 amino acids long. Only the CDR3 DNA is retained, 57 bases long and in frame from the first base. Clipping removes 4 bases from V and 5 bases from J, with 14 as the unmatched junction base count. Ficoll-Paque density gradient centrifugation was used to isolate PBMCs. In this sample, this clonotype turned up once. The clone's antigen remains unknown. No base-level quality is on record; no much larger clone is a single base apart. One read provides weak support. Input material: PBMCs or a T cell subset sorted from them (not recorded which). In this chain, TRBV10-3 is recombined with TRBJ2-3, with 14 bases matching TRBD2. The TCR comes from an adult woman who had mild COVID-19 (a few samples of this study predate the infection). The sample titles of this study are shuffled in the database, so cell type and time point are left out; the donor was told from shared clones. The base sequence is TGTGCCATCAGTGGTCCCCCGGGACTAGCGGGAGTTCGGGAAGATACGCAGTATTTT. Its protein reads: CAISGPPGLAGVREDTQYF.